This T cell receptor beta chain emerged from a study of cytomegalovirus exposure and HLA in healthy donors. 13 Jbeta primers and 60 Vbeta primers were used for the PCR. The protocol was immunoSEQ multiplex PCR, while the TCRdb copy is restricted to in-frame clones and leaves out a portion. The sample includes some 150,000 clones, roughly 79% seen only once; the top ten take around 1.3%. CDR1 and CDR2 from the germline V gene are MNHEY and SMNVEV (reference sequence). The CDR3 extends over 15 amino acids. V gave up 1 base and J gave up 4 bases; unmatched junction bases: 1. This sequence originates from a woman aged 40 to 50 in good health and CMV-seronegative. The specimen was PBMCs. The J gene is TRBJ2-1, the V gene TRBV27; 10 bases align to TRBD2. In nucleotides, the CDR3 is TGTGCCAGCAGTTTATTTAGCGGGGGGTACAATGAGCAGTTCTTC. Protein product: CASSLFSGGYNEQFF.